This T cell receptor beta chain appears in the sequencing data of a study of human T cells and chemical hapten exposure. Time point in this sample: pre-sensitization, week 0. Treatment denoted: therapeutic diphenylcyclopropenone sensitization with weekly scalp DPC. TCRdb used MiXCR to reprocess the RACE reads, holding one entry per CDR3 protein. The data show some 360,000 distinct CDR3 sequences, with roughly 5.3% seen just once and just over 2.5% held by the top ten. This CDR3 comprises 14 residues. In germline, CDR1 is MNHNS, CDR2 SASEGT. V was pared by 6 bases and J by 6 bases, with 10 bases of the junction left unmatched. This clonotype was counted many times.

The sequence was collected from a woman in her 50s with alopecia areata. Some clones in this sample may be carry-over from other donors' samples. The input for sequencing was whole blood, taken in connection with sensitization to the hapten diphenylcyclopropenone (DPC). The chain employs TRBV6-1 and TRBJ2-7; 8 positions match TRBD1. As DNA, the CDR3 is TGTGCCAGCAGCCACCGACAGGGGAGCTCCGAGCAGTACTTC. Amino acid sequence: CASSHRQGSSEQYF.